What follows describes a single TCR beta chain. This specimen comes from a study of T cells in Graves' hyperthyroidism and ophthalmopathy. Using RNA transcripts as the source, TCR beta CDR3 regions were amplified. HTBI primers were used for first-round RT-PCR of the TCR CDR3. Using its own MiXCR run on the multiplex PCR reads, TCRdb lists one record per CDR3 protein. The sample consists of about 460,000 distinct CDR3 sequences, under 25% of them appearing once. The CDR3 has 15 residues. Germline loops: CDR1 MNHNS, CDR2 SASEGT. J lost 4 bases, V lost 7 bases, and 7 bases had no gene match. The sample taken for sequencing was blood. This sequence originates from a woman in her seventies with Graves' ophthalmopathy. The rearrangement joins TRBV6-1 to TRBJ2-2; 9 bases map to TRBD2. CDR3 region: CASKTVSGSTGELFF. CDR3 coding DNA: TGTGCCAGCAAAACGGTTAGCGGGAGCACCGGGGAGCTGTTTTTT.